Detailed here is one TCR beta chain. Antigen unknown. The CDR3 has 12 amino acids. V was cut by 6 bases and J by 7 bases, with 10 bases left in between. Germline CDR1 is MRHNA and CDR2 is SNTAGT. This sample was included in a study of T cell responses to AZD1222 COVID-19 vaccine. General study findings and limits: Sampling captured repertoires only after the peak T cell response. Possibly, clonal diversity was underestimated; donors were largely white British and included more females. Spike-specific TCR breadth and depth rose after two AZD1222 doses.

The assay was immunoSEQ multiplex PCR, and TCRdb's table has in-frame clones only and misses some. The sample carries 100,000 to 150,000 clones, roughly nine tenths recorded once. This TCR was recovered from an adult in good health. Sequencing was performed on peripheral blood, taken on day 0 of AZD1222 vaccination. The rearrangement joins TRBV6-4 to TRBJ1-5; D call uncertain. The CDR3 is CASSGLWQPQHF. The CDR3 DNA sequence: TGTGCCAGCAGCGGTTTATGGCAGCCCCAGCATTTT.